This TCR beta chain is drawn from a study of blood T cell repertoires in COVID-19. In its sample, this clone was seen once. This table comes from immunoSEQ multiplex PCR, and its TCRdb copy is limited to in-frame clones, with some not included. The sample has about 310,000 clones, about nine tenths seen once; the top ten hold 1%. From germline, CDR1 is KGHSH and CDR2 LQKENI. V shed 3 bases and J 7 bases; nucleotides not matched to a gene: 4. This CDR3 has 13 residues. The receptor was derived from a man aged 45-60 years with active or convalescent COVID-19. The sequencing sample was made of peripheral blood. The chain is built from TRBV18 and TRBJ1-1; TRBD1 matches 8 bases. The CDR3 spells CASSPLGQGEAFF. CDR3 DNA: TGTGCCAGCTCACCCCTAGGACAGGGTGAAGCTTTCTTT.